The 32 T cell receptor beta chains in this list originate from one sample, sequenced in a study of a mutant IDH1 vaccine in newly diagnosed glioma. Time point: baseline, week 1 (first vaccination visit). The treatment: pre-vaccination baseline after standard-of-care therapy. The data were produced by immunoSEQ multiplex PCR, yet TCRdb's version contains in-frame clones alone and is incomplete. The sample yields fewer than 85,000 clones, around 86% seen once. The specimen comprised PBMCs, sampled from a glioma patient treated with radiotherapy, temozolomide or both. These receptors all come from a man aged 25 to 45 with glioma.

This clone turned up a few times. The CDR3 DNA reads as TGTGCCAGCAGACCGAGGGACAGGGGATATTCACCCCTCCACTTT. Translating it yields CASRPRDRGYSPLHF. This chain connects TRBV28 to TRBJ1-6; TRBD1 agrees at 10 bases. V lost 6 bases and J lost 8; bases outside the gene matches: 7. The CDR3 sequence is 15 residues long. Germline-derived CDR1 and CDR2 are MDHEN and SYDVKM.

This chain links TRBV7-2 with TRBJ2-4, with D tentatively TRBD1 (6 bases). Germline V gene lookup returns CDR1 SGHTA and CDR2 FQGNSA. The V end was cut by 5 bases, the J end by 5 bases, with 10 bases between. This CDR3 region has 13 residues. The CDR3 spells CASSLRTENIQYF. The CDR3 DNA reads TGTGCCAGCAGCCTAAGGACAGAAAACATTCAGTACTTC.

V gene TRBV11-2 combines with J gene TRBJ1-3, with TRBD1 matching over 9 bases. J lost 8 bases, V lost 5 bases, and 13 bases had no gene match. Germline CDR1 and CDR2: SGHAT and FQNNGV. The CDR3 totals 16 residues. The CDR3: CASSPAIGTGLDTIYF. CDR3 bases: TGTGCCAGCAGCCCAGCCATTGGGACAGGGTTGGACACCATATATTTT.

The CDR3 DNA reads TGTGCCAGCAGCCCCCCGGGAGCGGGGGGGCCAGATACGCAGTATTTT. Protein sequence: CASSPPGAGGPDTQYF. The J gene is TRBJ2-3, the V gene TRBV7-6; 10 bases are a match to TRBD2. This CDR3 spans 16 amino acids. Germline loops: CDR1 SGHVS, CDR2 FNYEAQ. The V gene end was trimmed by 5 bases and the J gene end by 4 bases; junction bases not matched to a gene: 9. Full variable domain (rest looked up from reference TRBV7-6 and TRBJ2-3): GAGVSQSPRYKVTKRGQDVALRCDPISGHVSLYWYRQALGQGPEFLTYFNYEAQQDKSGLPNDRFSAERPEGSISTLTIQRTEQRDSAMYRCASSPPGAGGPDTQYFGPGTRLTVL.

This clone was recorded a few times. This chain uses TRBV9 with TRBJ2-5, with 10 bases identical to TRBD1. Germline V gives CDR1 SGDLS, CDR2 YYNGEE. With V trimmed by 4 bases and J by 5 bases, 17 bases remained unmatched. The CDR3 is 18 amino acids. CDR3 sequence (DNA): TGTGCCAGCAGCCCCCGATTGGGACAGGGGTTAGGGGGCGAGACCCAGTACTTC. It translates to CASSPRLGQGLGGETQYF.

The chain is built from TRBV28 and TRBJ2-7; no firm D call. CDR3 length: 13 residues. Trimming pared 6 bases from V and 3 bases from J, leaving 12 bases between. CDR1 is MDHEN and CDR2 is SYDVKM in the germline V gene. The DNA for the CDR3 is TGTGCCAGCAGCCGATTAACAGTCTACGAGCAGTACTTC. This codes for CASSRLTVYEQYF.

CDR3 DNA sequence: TGTGCCAGCTCACGCCAGAGACCAAACACTGAAGCTTTCTTT. This translates into CASSRQRPNTEAFF. This rearrangement joins TRBV18 to TRBJ1-1, with D unclear. Deletions cut 4 bases from V and 2 bases from J, with 11 bases between. Germline-derived CDR1 and CDR2 are KGHSH and LQKENI. The CDR3 runs 14 residues.

The V gene is TRBV10-1, the J gene TRBJ1-1, with TRBD1 as a possible D gene (5 bases). CDR1 and CDR2 from the germline V gene are WNHNN and SYGVQD (reference sequence). This CDR3 region has 17 residues. The V and J ends lost 0 bases and 0 bases respectively, with 14 bases between them. The CDR3 DNA follows: TGCGCCAGCAGTGAGTCGACGGCAGGGCCCATGAACACTGAAGCTTTCTTT. Translating gives CASSESTAGPMNTEAFF.

The chain uses TRBV11-2 and TRBJ1-4, with a weak D call TRBD1 (5 bases). V was trimmed by 4 bases and J by 0 bases, leaving 18 bases between them. The CDR3 contains 18 residues. In germline, CDR1 is SGHAT, CDR2 FQNNGV. The CDR3 DNA reads as TGTGCCAGCAGCTCTACCAGGACAAGGCCCGCAACTAATGAAAAACTGTTTTTT. Its translation: CASSSTRTRPATNEKLFF. The variable domain in full, with the rest retrieved from reference TRBV11-2 and TRBJ1-4, is EAGVAQSPRYKIIEKRQSVAFWCNPISGHATLYWYQQILGQGPKLLIQFQNNGVVDDSQLPKDRFSAERLKGVDSTLKIQPAKLEDSAVYLCASSSTRTRPATNEKLFFGSGTQLSVL.

This chain links TRBV28 with TRBJ1-5; D possibly corresponds to TRBD1 (6 bases). The germline CDR1 and CDR2 sequences are MDHEN and SYDVKM. This CDR3 comprises 14 residues. With 6 bases removed from V and 4 bases from J, the gap between germline ends came to 13 bases. The chain's CDR3 is CASRIQGRNQPQHF. The CDR3 DNA follows: TGTGCCAGCAGGATACAGGGACGAAATCAGCCCCAGCATTTT.

There are a few counts of this clone. The chain couples TRBV7-9 to TRBJ1-5; TRBD1 matches at 8 bases. The V gene end was trimmed by 5 bases and the J gene end by 7 bases; junction bases not matched to a gene: 7. The CDR3 is 14 amino acids. Germline CDR1 is SEHNR and CDR2 is FQNEAQ (reference sequence). The CDR3 protein is CASSPGQGGQPQHF. As DNA, the CDR3 is TGTGCCAGCAGCCCAGGACAGGGTGGCCAGCCCCAGCATTTT.

V and J are TRBV27 and TRBJ1-4; D is possibly TRBD1 (6 bases). Trimming pared 6 bases from V and 5 bases from J, leaving 16 bases between. In germline, CDR1 is MNHEY, CDR2 SMNVEV (reference sequence). The CDR3 runs 15 residues. CDR3 sequence: CASSPMGGRNEKLFF. The CDR3 bases are TGTGCCAGCAGCCCGATGGGGGGGCGGAATGAAAAACTGTTTTTT. The complete variable domain, with remaining parts taken from reference TRBV27 and TRBJ1-4, reads EAQVTQNPRYLITVTGKKLTVTCSQNMNHEYMSWYRQDPGLGLRQIYYSMNVEVTDKGDVPEGYKVSRKEKRNFPLILESPSPNQTSLYFCASSPMGGRNEKLFFGSGTQLSVL.

This chain links TRBV4-2 with TRBJ1-1; D not certain. The CDR3 contains 15 residues. Trimming left V 0 bases short and J 4 bases short, with 12 bases between. The V gene's germline CDR1 is LGHNA and CDR2 YNFKEQ. The chain's CDR3 is CASSQDEGGSTEAFF. DNA for the CDR3: TGTGCCAGCAGCCAAGATGAGGGTGGGAGCACTGAAGCTTTCTTT.

This clone has just a few counts. The genes are TRBV14 and TRBJ1-1, with unresolved D. The CDR3 loop spans 17 amino acids. Between the trimmed V and J ends, which lost 2 bases and 4 bases, there was a span of 20 bases. CDR1 and CDR2 from the germline V gene are SGHDN and FVKESK. CDR3 loop: CASSQRAYSEWSTEAFF. In DNA form, the CDR3 reads TGTGCCAGCAGCCAACGAGCCTATTCAGAGTGGAGCACTGAAGCTTTCTTT.

There are a few counts of this clone. This rearrangement joins TRBV6-5 to TRBJ1-1; TRBD1 agrees at 7 bases. The CDR3 length is 13 residues. The V gene's germline CDR1 is MNHEY and CDR2 SVGAGI. With 5 bases clipped from V and 5 bases from J, the junction kept 5 bases outside the gene matches. CDR3 protein: CASSKTGRTEAFF. In nucleotides, the CDR3 is TGTGCCAGCAGTAAGACAGGGCGGACTGAAGCTTTCTTT.

The chain carries TRBV19 and TRBJ1-2, with a tentative D call TRBD1 (6 bases). Deletions cut 5 bases from V and 6 bases from J, with 16 bases between. The CDR3 consists of 14 residues. Germline loops: CDR1 LNHDA, CDR2 SQIVND (reference sequence). The DNA for the CDR3 is TGTGCCAGTAGTCGGGGGCCGGGGTACGATGGCTACACCTTC. Encoded protein: CASSRGPGYDGYTF. Looking up the rest from reference TRBV19 and TRBJ1-2 gives the full variable domain: DGGITQSPKYLFRKEGQNVTLSCEQNLNHDAMYWYRQDPGQGLRLIYYSQIVNDFQKGDIAEGYSVSREKKESFPLTVTSAQKNPTAFYLCASSRGPGYDGYTFGSGTRLTVV.

The rearrangement links TRBV6-6 to TRBJ2-3, with 16 bases lining up with TRBD2. The CDR3 loop spans 15 amino acids. In germline, CDR1 is MNHNY, CDR2 SVGAGI (reference sequence). V was clipped by 5 bases and J by 6 bases; unmatched bases: 2. CDR3 in DNA: TGTGCCAGCAGTGGGACTAGCGGGGGGGAGGATACGCAGTATTTT. This sequence encodes CASSGTSGGEDTQYF.

The chain combines TRBV2 with TRBJ1-4; 12 bases fit TRBD1. CDR3 length equals 18 residues. V lost 4 bases, J lost 6 bases, and 12 bases stayed unmatched. CDR1 SNHLY and CDR2 FYNNEI come from the germline V gene. In DNA, the CDR3 is TGTGCCAGCAGTGCCCAGGGGGGACAGGGGGCCCGGGATGAAAAACTGTTTTTT. Translated, it gives CASSAQGGQGARDEKLFF.

A remark on this clone: The same CDR3 also results from other DNA sequences found in this sample. The V call is TRBV19, the J call TRBJ2-3; 10 nucleotides match TRBD2. This CDR3 region has 15 residues. Germline trimming cut 3 bases from V and 2 bases from J; bases unmatched to any gene: 2. Per germline, CDR1 LNHDA and CDR2 SQIVND (reference sequence). The CDR3 coding sequence is TGTGCCAGTAGTATTAGCGGGGGGACCACAGATACGCAGTATTTT. This translates into CASSISGGTTDTQYF.

The chain combines TRBV5-1 with TRBJ2-4; no firm D call. V lost 0 bases and J lost 0, with 4 bases in between. The V gene's germline CDR1 is SGHRS and CDR2 YFSETQ. The CDR3 length is 14 residues. The CDR3 DNA sequence: TGCGCCAGCAGCTTGGAACTAGCCAAAAACATTCAGTACTTC. It yields the protein CASSLELAKNIQYF.

The chain couples TRBV7-8 to TRBJ1-1; no definite D call. The length of the CDR3 is 15 residues. V lost 5 bases and J lost 1, with 14 bases in between. The germline CDR1 and CDR2 sequences are SGHVS and FQNEAQ. The chain's CDR3 is CASSHLAGSNTEAFF. DNA of the CDR3: TGTGCCAGCAGCCACCTAGCCGGATCGAACACTGAAGCTTTCTTT. Filled out from reference TRBV7-8 and TRBJ1-1, the complete variable domain reads GAGVSQSPRYKVAKRGQDVALRCDPISGHVSLFWYQQALGQGPEFLTYFQNEAQLDKSGLPSDRFFAERPEGSVSTLKIQRTQQEDSAVYLCASSHLAGSNTEAFFGQGTRLTVV.

The rearrangement links TRBV7-9 to TRBJ1-5, with 11 bases that match TRBD1. With 4 bases clipped from V and 5 bases from J, the junction kept 7 bases outside the gene matches. The CDR3 sequence is 16 residues long. Germline V lookup: CDR1 SEHNR, CDR2 FQNEAQ (reference sequence). This chain's CDR3 is CASSSSPGQGDQPQHF. In DNA, the CDR3 is TGTGCCAGCAGCTCATCCCCGGGACAGGGGGATCAGCCCCAGCATTTT. The complete variable domain, with remaining parts taken from reference TRBV7-9 and TRBJ1-5, reads DTGVSQNPRHKITKRGQNVTFRCDPISEHNRLYWYRQTLGQGPEFLTYFQNEAQLEKSRLLSDRFSAERPKGSFSTLEIQRTEQGDSAMYLCASSSSPGQGDQPQHFGDGTRLSIL.

The rearrangement uses TRBV28 and TRBJ2-1; 7 bases line up with TRBD2. Per the germline V gene, CDR1 is MDHEN and CDR2 is SYDVKM. Unmatched junction bases numbered 1, after V lost 2 bases and J lost 0 bases. The CDR3 is 15 amino acids. The CDR3 spells CASSLGGGSYNEQFF. CDR3 in DNA: TGTGCCAGCAGTTTAGGGGGGGGCTCCTACAATGAGCAGTTCTTC.

With respect to this clone: The CDR3 does not end in the conserved phenylalanine or tryptophan, so this is likely a read error. It is unclear where the CDR3 begins or ends on the DNA, so no DNA is shown, and the CDR3 is as TCRdb lists it. V is TRBV5-8 and J is TRBJ2-7; the table's D call TRBD1 went unverified against the DNA. The CDR3 is 10 amino acids long, termini counted. The germline gives CDR1 SGHTS, CDR2 YDEGEE. The chain's CDR3 is CASFRAQGSL.

A few counts support this clone. The V call is TRBV14, the J call TRBJ2-5; D unresolved. Germline assignment: CDR1 SGHDN and CDR2 FVKESK. The V end was cut by 2 bases, the J end by 4 bases, with 5 bases between. The CDR3 contains 12 residues. CDR3 DNA: TGTGCCAGCAGCCAAATAGGAGAGACCCAGTACTTC. It yields the protein CASSQIGETQYF.

V and J are TRBV19 and TRBJ2-1, with D maybe TRBD1 (6 bases). V gave up 5 bases and J gave up 8 bases, with 13 bases separating them. Germline V gives CDR1 LNHDA, CDR2 SQIVND (reference sequence). There are 13 residues in the CDR3. Written as DNA, the CDR3 is TGTGCCAGTAGTGTACAGGGTCCCCATGAGCAGTTCTTC. It is translated as CASSVQGPHEQFF. The full variable domain, with the rest looked up from reference TRBV19 and TRBJ2-1, is DGGITQSPKYLFRKEGQNVTLSCEQNLNHDAMYWYRQDPGQGLRLIYYSQIVNDFQKGDIAEGYSVSREKKESFPLTVTSAQKNPTAFYLCASSVQGPHEQFFGPGTRLTVL.

The V gene is TRBV9, the J gene TRBJ2-7, with 9 bases lining up with TRBD2. J gave up 3 bases and V 0 bases, and 7 bases lay outside the gene matches. Germline CDR1 and CDR2: SGDLS and YYNGEE. The CDR3 has 16 residues. The CDR3 coding sequence is TGTGCCAGCAGCGTAGTGGATCTAGCGGGGAACTACGAGCAGTACTTC. Its protein is CASSVVDLAGNYEQYF.

This clone was detected a few times. This chain uses TRBV29-1 with TRBJ1-3, with 9 bases lining up with TRBD1. CDR3 length: 14 residues. V shed 7 bases and J 2 bases; nucleotides not matched to a gene: 6. From germline, CDR1 is SQVTM and CDR2 ANQGSEA. Here the CDR3 DNA reads TGCAGCGCGGGGCGGACAGGGGCTGGAAACACCATATATTTT. This codes for CSAGRTGAGNTIYF.

The chain carries TRBV7-8 and TRBJ2-3, with 9 bases aligning to TRBD2. The CDR3 has 15 residues. V lost 5 bases and J lost 1; bases outside the gene matches: 4. The germline V gene encodes CDR1 SGHVS and CDR2 FQNEAQ. CDR3 coding DNA: TGTGCCAGCAGCACCTCTAGCGGGGGCACAGATACGCAGTATTTT. This sequence encodes CASSTSSGGTDTQYF.

The gene calls are TRBV10-3 and TRBJ1-6, with 7 positions matching TRBD1. V lost 4 bases and J lost 7; bases outside the gene matches: 1. Looked up from germline, CDR1 is ENHRY and CDR2 is SYGVKD. The CDR3 has 13 residues. The CDR3 protein is CAISGQGNSPLHF. As DNA, the CDR3 is TGTGCCATCAGTGGACAGGGAAATTCACCCCTCCACTTT.

The J gene is TRBJ1-6, the V gene TRBV6-1; 8 nucleotides line up with TRBD1. The germline gives CDR1 MNHNS, CDR2 SASEGT. The V and J ends lost 2 bases and 0 bases, in that order; junction bases with no gene match: 21. The CDR3 runs to 23 residues. CDR3 amino acids: CASSESLGRGLAVGSSYNSPLHF. CDR3 nucleotides: TGTGCCAGCAGTGAATCCCTAGGCAGGGGGCTGGCCGTAGGAAGCTCCTATAATTCACCCCTCCACTTT.

The J gene is TRBJ2-5, the V gene TRBV29-1; D is unclear. CDR1 and CDR2 from the germline V gene are SQVTM and ANQGSEA. CDR3 size: 11 residues. Trimming took 4 bases from V and 4 from J, leaving 7 bases between them. The CDR3 here is CSVVAGETQYF. DNA for the CDR3: TGCAGCGTTGTGGCCGGAGAGACCCAGTACTTC.